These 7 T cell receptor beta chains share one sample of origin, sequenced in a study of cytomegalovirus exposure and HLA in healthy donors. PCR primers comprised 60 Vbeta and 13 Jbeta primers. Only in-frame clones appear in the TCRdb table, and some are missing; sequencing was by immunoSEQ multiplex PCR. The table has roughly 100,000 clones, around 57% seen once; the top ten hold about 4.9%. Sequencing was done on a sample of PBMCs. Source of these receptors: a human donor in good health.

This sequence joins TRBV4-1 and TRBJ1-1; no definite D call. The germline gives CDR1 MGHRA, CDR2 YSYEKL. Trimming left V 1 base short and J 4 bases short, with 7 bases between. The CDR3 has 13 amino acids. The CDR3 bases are TGCGCCAGCAGCCAAGCTCCAGGCACTGAAGCTTTCTTT. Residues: CASSQAPGTEAFF.

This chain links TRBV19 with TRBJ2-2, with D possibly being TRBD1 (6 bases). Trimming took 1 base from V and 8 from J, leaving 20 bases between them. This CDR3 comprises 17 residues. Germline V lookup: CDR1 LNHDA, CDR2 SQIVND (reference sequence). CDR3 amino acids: CASSIVGPGALGGELFF. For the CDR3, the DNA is TGTGCCAGTAGTATAGTAGGTCCAGGGGCCCTCGGAGGGGAGCTGTTTTTT.

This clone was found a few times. The CDR3 DNA reads as TGCAGCGTGGACGGATTGACAGGAACCGGGGAGCTGTTTTTT. Protein: CSVDGLTGTGELFF. V and J are TRBV29-1 and TRBJ2-2, with D perhaps matching TRBD1 (6 bases). Germline CDR1 SQVTM, CDR2 ANQGSEA. The CDR3 is 14 residues long. V gave up 6 bases and J gave up 5 bases, with 16 bases separating them.

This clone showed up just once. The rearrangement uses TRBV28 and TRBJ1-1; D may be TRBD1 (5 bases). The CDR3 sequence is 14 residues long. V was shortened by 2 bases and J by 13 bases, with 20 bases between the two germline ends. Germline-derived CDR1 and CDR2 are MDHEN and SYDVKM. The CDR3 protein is CASSLRTGPVLDFF. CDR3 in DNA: TGTGCCAGCAGTTTACGCACAGGCCCCGTTCTTGATTTCTTT.

Here the CDR3 DNA reads TGTGCCAGCAGGAGCTCCTACAATGAGCAGTTCTTC. Translated, it gives CASRSSYNEQFF. The chain uses TRBV28 and TRBJ2-1, with no clear D. Per the germline V gene, CDR1 is MDHEN and CDR2 is SYDVKM. V lost 6 bases to trimming and J lost 0 bases, with 3 bases between them. The CDR3 is 12 amino acids. Combining the CDR3 with reference TRBV28 and TRBJ2-1 gives the whole variable domain DVKVTQSSRYLVKRTGEKVFLECVQDMDHENMFWYRQDPGLGLRLIYFSYDVKMKEKGDIPEGYSVSREKKERFSLILESASTNQTSMYLCASRSSYNEQFFGPGTRLTVL.

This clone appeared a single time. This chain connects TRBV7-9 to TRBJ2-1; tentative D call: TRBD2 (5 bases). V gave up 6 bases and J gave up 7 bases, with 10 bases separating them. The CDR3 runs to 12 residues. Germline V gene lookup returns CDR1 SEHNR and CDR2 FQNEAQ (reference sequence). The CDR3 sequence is CASRRVGNEQFF. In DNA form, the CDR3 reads TGTGCCAGCAGGAGGGTGGGGAATGAGCAGTTCTTC.

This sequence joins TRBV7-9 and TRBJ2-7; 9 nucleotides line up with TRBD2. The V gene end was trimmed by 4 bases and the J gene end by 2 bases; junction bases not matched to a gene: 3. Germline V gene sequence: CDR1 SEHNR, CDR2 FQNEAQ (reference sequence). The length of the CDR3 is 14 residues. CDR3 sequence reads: CASSYTSGPYEQYF. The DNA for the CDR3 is TGTGCCAGCAGCTACACTAGCGGGCCCTACGAGCAGTACTTC. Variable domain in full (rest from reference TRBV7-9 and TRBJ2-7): DTGVSQNPRHKITKRGQNVTFRCDPISEHNRLYWYRQTLGQGPEFLTYFQNEAQLEKSRLLSDRFSAERPKGSFSTLEIQRTEQGDSAMYLCASSYTSGPYEQYFGPGTRLTVT.